This T cell receptor (beta chain) was recorded in a study of shared clonotypes between healthy human individuals. The study, taken as a whole, reports: Clonotypes shared by all four sorted-subset donors had higher generation probabilities than non-shared clonotypes.

This table comes from immunoSEQ multiplex PCR, and its TCRdb copy is limited to in-frame clones, with some not included. The sample holds about 2.3 million clones; about 90% are singletons and the top ten take 0.37%. Germline CDR1 is KGHSH and CDR2 is LQKENI. The CDR3 length is 12 residues. The junction had 3 bases not matched to a gene; V was cut back by 4 bases and J by 7 bases. About this clone: Its antigen is as yet unknown.

The chain carries TRBV18 and TRBJ1-1; 7 bases align to TRBD1. Material: naive CD4+ T cells from PBMCs. Subset of the sample: CD45RA+ positively selected. The TCR originated in a man between 18 and 35 years old in good health. Some clones in this sample may be carry-over from other donors' samples. The CDR3: CASSQDRVEAFF. The CDR3 DNA is TGTGCCAGCTCACAAGACAGGGTTGAAGCTTTCTTT.